These T cell receptor beta chains were read from a single sample in a study of blood T cell repertoires in COVID-19. Sequenced by immunoSEQ multiplex PCR; TCRdb stores in-frame clones only, minus some. The sample records tens of thousands of clones, more than 70% being singletons. Source material: peripheral blood. The source of these receptors is a human donor in a cohort sampled during active COVID-19. The CDR3 runs from the conserved cysteine through the conserved F or W. A D gene is named only where the DNA matches it firmly. Clone size, where shown, is once, few, many, or a class for clones that have expanded.

abundance,j_gene,d_gene,v_gene,CDR3aa,CDR3nt
NA,TRBJ2-1,NA,TRBV6-2/TRBV6-3,CASSVNSYNEQFF,TGTGCCAGCAGTGTCAACTCCTACAATGAGCAGTTCTTC
NA,TRBJ2-3,NA,TRBV4-3,CASSQDHPGAGTPILYTQYF,TGCGCCAGCAGCCAAGATCACCCTGGAGCGGGCACCCCAATACTTTATACGCAGTATTTT
NA,TRBJ2-1,NA,TRBV12-5,CASGYRGSSYNEQFF,TGTGCTAGTGGTTATCGCGGCAGCTCCTACAATGAGCAGTTCTTC
NA,TRBJ2-3,NA,TRBV5-1,CASSLFGQGSDTQYF,TGCGCCAGCAGCTTGTTCGGCCAGGGTTCAGATACGCAGTATTTT
NA,TRBJ1-1,NA,TRBV9,CASSINAGTTMNTEAFF,TGTGCCAGCAGCATAAACGCCGGGACAACCATGAACACTGAAGCTTTCTTT
NA,TRBJ1-5,TRBD1,TRBV15,CATGTGGGYQPQHF,TGTGCCACCGGGACAGGGGGCGGGTATCAGCCCCAGCATTTT
NA,TRBJ2-3,NA,TRBV6-5,CAGQDKFSADTQYF,TGTGCCGGCCAGGACAAGTTCAGCGCAGATACGCAGTATTTT
NA,TRBJ2-3,TRBD2,TRBV5-1,CASSLGLAGARDTQYF,TGCGCCAGCAGCTTGGGGCTAGCGGGGGCCCGGGATACGCAGTATTTT
NA,TRBJ1-1,NA,TRBV5-8,CASSPRQALVTEAFF,TGTGCCAGCAGCCCGAGACAGGCCCTGGTCACTGAAGCTTTCTTT
NA,TRBJ1-1,NA,TRBV28,CASSPGRVTEAFF,TGTGCCAGCAGTCCAGGGCGAGTTACTGAAGCTTTCTTT
NA,TRBJ2-4,TRBD1,TRBV6-5,CASRPRGWAKNIQYF,TGTGCCAGCAGGCCCAGGGGGTGGGCCAAAAACATTCAGTACTTC
NA,TRBJ1-1,TRBD1,TRBV7-9,CASSPKLGTGGTEAFF,TGTGCCAGCAGCCCTAAACTAGGGACAGGGGGCACTGAAGCTTTCTTT
NA,TRBJ2-7,TRBD2,TRBV6-5,CASTPSGNSYEQYF,TGTGCCAGCACCCCTAGCGGAAACTCCTACGAGCAGTACTTC
NA,TRBJ2-5,NA,TRBV3-1/TRBV3-2,CASSQDVAAETQYF,TGTGCCAGCAGCCAAGATGTCGCGGCAGAGACCCAGTACTTC
NA,TRBJ1-4,NA,TRBV4-3,CASSQAYAGVTNEKLFF,TGCGCCAGCAGCCAGGCCTACGCAGGGGTCACTAATGAAAAACTGTTTTTT
NA,TRBJ2-7,TRBD1,TRBV7-2,CASSRGQDTYEQYF,TGTGCCAGCAGCCGCGGACAGGACACCTACGAGCAGTACTTC
once,TRBJ2-5,TRBD1,TRBV6-5,CATRDRGRETQYF,TGTGCCACTCGGGACAGGGGAAGAGAGACCCAGTACTTC
NA,TRBJ2-7,NA,TRBV5-1,CASSLGLSLLYEQYF,TGCGCCAGCAGCTTGGGTCTAAGCCTACTCTACGAGCAGTACTTC
NA,TRBJ2-2,TRBD1,TRBV6-4,CASSQSYRGTNTGELFF,TGTGCCAGCAGTCAGTCCTACAGGGGAACGAACACCGGGGAGCTGTTTTTT
NA,TRBJ2-7,NA,TRBV6-1,CASSEPGSSYEQYF,TGTGCCAGCAGTGAACCTGGTAGCTCCTACGAGCAGTACTTC
NA,TRBJ1-6,TRBD1,TRBV14,CASSELDRGIFQNSPLHF,TGTGCCAGCAGCGAACTGGACAGGGGGATATTTCAGAATTCGCCCCTCCACTTT
NA,TRBJ1-2,NA,TRBV28,CASRFVNLLGYTF,TGTGCCAGCCGGTTTGTGAATCTCCTCGGCTACACCTTC
NA,TRBJ1-1,NA,TRBV27,CASSLLEGRRTEAFF,TGTGCCAGCAGTTTATTGGAGGGGCGACGGACTGAAGCTTTCTTT
once,TRBJ2-5,NA,TRBV4-1,CASSQTGKETQYF,TGCGCCAGCAGCCAAACAGGGAAGGAGACCCAGTACTTC
NA,TRBJ2-7,NA,TRBV18,CASSPLEEYYEQYF,TGTGCCAGCTCACCACTAGAGGAGTACTACGAGCAGTACTTC
NA,TRBJ2-2,NA,TRBV29-1,CSGRDTGELFF,TGCAGCGGACGGGACACCGGGGAGCTGTTTTTT
NA,TRBJ2-7,NA,TRBV4-1,CASSTTRAENFYEQYF,TGCGCCAGCAGCACCACAAGAGCGGAAAACTTCTACGAGCAGTACTTC
NA,TRBJ1-5,NA,TRBV21-1,CASTPGTGTTQSFNQPQHF,TGTGCCAGCACTCCGGGGACAGGGACCACCCAATCATTTAATCAGCCCCAGCATTTT
NA,TRBJ2-5,TRBD2,TRBV7-2,CASSLVGSGGLQETQYF,TGTGCCAGCAGCTTAGTAGGTAGCGGGGGCCTTCAAGAGACCCAGTACTTC
NA,TRBJ2-2,NA,TRBV2,CASSVYSTGELFF,TGTGCCAGCAGTGTATACAGCACCGGGGAGCTGTTTTTT
NA,TRBJ2-2,TRBD2,TRBV4-3,CASSLAGTNTGELFF,TGCGCCAGCAGCCTAGCGGGGACGAACACCGGGGAGCTGTTTTTT
NA,TRBJ1-2,NA,TRBV6-5,CAILAVGYGYTF,TGTGCCATCCTAGCGGTGGGCTATGGCTACACCTTC
NA,TRBJ1-2,NA,TRBV5-6,CASSLAGVNYGYTF,TGTGCCAGCAGCTTGGCGGGTGTTAACTATGGCTACACCTTC
NA,TRBJ2-7,NA,TRBV7-2,CASSLGLASEQYF,TGTGCCAGCAGCTTAGGGCTAGCCTCCGAGCAGTACTTC
once,TRBJ2-3,TRBD1,TRBV7-6,CASRQTPGGTDTQYF,TGTGCCAGCAGGCAAACCCCAGGGGGAACAGATACGCAGTATTTT
NA,TRBJ2-5,NA,TRBV6-6,CASTLDWGLGETQYF,TGTGCCAGCACTCTAGATTGGGGGCTCGGGGAGACCCAGTACTTC
NA,TRBJ1-2,NA,TRBV5-8,CASSLGPLGGSYGYTF,TGTGCCAGCAGCTTGGGACCCCTGGGGGGTTCCTATGGCTACACCTTC
NA,TRBJ2-7,TRBD2,TRBV19,CASSTGGLAEAYEQYF,TGTGCCAGTAGTACCGGGGGACTAGCGGAGGCCTACGAGCAGTACTTC
once,TRBJ1-1,NA,TRBV10-3,CAISETGNTEAFF,TGTGCCATCAGTGAAACGGGGAACACTGAAGCTTTCTTT
NA,TRBJ2-1,TRBD1,TRBV7-6,CASSLRQGRYNEQFF,TGTGCCAGCAGCTTACGACAGGGTCGGTACAATGAGCAGTTCTTC
once,TRBJ2-5,TRBD2,TRBV7-2,CASSLGTGLAGTQETQYF,TGTGCCAGCAGCTTAGGGACAGGACTAGCGGGGACGCAAGAGACCCAGTACTTC
NA,TRBJ2-7,NA,TRBV6-5,CASSRDRSYEQYF,TGTGCCAGCAGTAGAGACAGATCCTACGAGCAGTACTTC
NA,TRBJ2-2,TRBD1,TRBV5-4,CASSSKQGRGTGELFF,TGTGCCAGCAGCTCGAAACAGGGGCGAGGGACCGGGGAGCTGTTTTTT
NA,TRBJ1-4,TRBD1,TRBV19,CASSPGTGAGEKLFF,TGTGCCAGTAGTCCCGGGACAGGGGCTGGTGAAAAACTGTTTTTT
NA,TRBJ1-1,TRBD1,TRBV6-5,CASSQDRGLNTEAFF,TGTGCCAGCAGCCAGGACAGGGGGCTTAACACTGAAGCTTTCTTT
NA,TRBJ2-7,NA,TRBV13,CASQGPTGYEQYF,TGTGCGTCCCAGGGGCCCACAGGCTACGAGCAGTACTTC
NA,TRBJ1-6,NA,TRBV19,CASSIVVRESPLHF,TGTGCCAGTAGTATAGTGGTGCGAGAGTCACCCCTCCACTTT
NA,TRBJ2-1,TRBD2,TRBV2,CASRRGSDDEQFF,TGTGCCAGCAGGCGCGGGAGCGACGATGAGCAGTTCTTC
NA,TRBJ1-2,NA,TRBV7-8,CASSLGDTPRYTF,TGTGCCAGCAGCTTAGGCGACACTCCTCGTTACACCTTC
once,TRBJ1-3,TRBD1,TRBV19,CASSGQDPQGVGNTIYF,TGTGCCAGTAGCGGACAGGACCCTCAGGGTGTTGGAAACACCATATATTTT
NA,TRBJ1-2,NA,TRBV7-2,CASSLVGQPYGYTF,TGTGCCAGCAGCTTAGTTGGGCAACCCTATGGCTACACCTTC
NA,TRBJ2-5,NA,TRBV5-1,CASSLSVAGFETQYF,TGCGCCAGCAGCCTGTCCGTGGCGGGTTTTGAGACCCAGTACTTC
NA,TRBJ2-5,NA,TRBV5-1,CASSPGTLQETQYF,TGCGCCAGCAGCCCCGGGACATTACAAGAGACCCAGTACTTC